This TCR beta chain was profiled in a study of blood T cells in healthy people across ages. Whole-study results and caveats: Naive T cell percentage strongly correlated with TCR beta diversity. Measured against age, TCR beta diversity per million T cells decreased in a roughly linear manner. Long-lived donors exceeded aged donors in naive CD4+ cells and diversity.

Many counts were recorded for this clonotype. Antigen: not known. A sample-barcoded 5' primer and a J-beta primer mix were used in a second PCR of roughly 7 to 12 cycles. TCRdb used MiXCR to reprocess the 5' RACE reads, holding one entry per CDR3 protein. The sample shows about 730,000 distinct CDR3 sequences, 35% to 45% of them seen only once. V shed 0 bases and J 3 bases; nucleotides not matched to a gene: 9. CDR3 length: 16 residues. Germline V gives CDR1 SGDLS, CDR2 YYNGEE. Specimen: blood. The clonotype comes from an older woman in good health. This rearrangement joins TRBV9 to TRBJ2-7; 7 bases are a match to TRBD2. CDR3 nucleotides: TGTGCCAGCAGCGTAGGGGGGGGAATTGGAAGCTACGAGCAGTACTTC. Translation: CASSVGGGIGSYEQYF.